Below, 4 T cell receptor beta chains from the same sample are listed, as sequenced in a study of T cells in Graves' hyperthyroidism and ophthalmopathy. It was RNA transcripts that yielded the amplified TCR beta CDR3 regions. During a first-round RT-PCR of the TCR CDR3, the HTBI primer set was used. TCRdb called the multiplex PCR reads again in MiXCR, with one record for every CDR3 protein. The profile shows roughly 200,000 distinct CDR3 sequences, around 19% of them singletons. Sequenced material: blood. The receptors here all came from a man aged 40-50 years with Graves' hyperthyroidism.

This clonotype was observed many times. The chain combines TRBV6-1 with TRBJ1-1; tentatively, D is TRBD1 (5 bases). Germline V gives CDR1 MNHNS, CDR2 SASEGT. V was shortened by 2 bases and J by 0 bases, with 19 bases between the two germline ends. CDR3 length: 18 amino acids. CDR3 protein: CASSEKAGVSPMNTEAFF. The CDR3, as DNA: TGTGCCAGCAGTGAAAAAGCGGGGGTCTCACCCATGAACACTGAAGCTTTCTTT.

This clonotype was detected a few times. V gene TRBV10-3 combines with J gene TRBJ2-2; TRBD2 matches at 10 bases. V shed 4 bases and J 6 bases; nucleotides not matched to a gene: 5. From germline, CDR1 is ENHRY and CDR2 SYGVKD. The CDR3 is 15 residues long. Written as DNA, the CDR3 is TGTGCCATCAGTGGAGCGGGGGGGCCCCCCGGGGAGCTGTTTTTT. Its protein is CAISGAGGPPGELFF.

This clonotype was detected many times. The CDR3 here is CASSPGALYWDTQYF. CDR3 DNA: TGTGCCAGCAGTCCGGGGGCCTTGTATTGGGATACGCAGTATTTT. The rearrangement joins TRBV12-3 or TRBV12-4 to TRBJ2-3; D is possibly TRBD1 or TRBD2 (6 bases each). The CDR3 is 15 residues long. Deletions cut 5 bases from V and 6 bases from J, with 18 bases between.

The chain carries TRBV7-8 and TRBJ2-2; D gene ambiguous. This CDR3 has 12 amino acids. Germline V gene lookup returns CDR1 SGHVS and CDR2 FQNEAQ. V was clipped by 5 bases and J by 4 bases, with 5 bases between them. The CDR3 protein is CASSQVTGELFF. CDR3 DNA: TGTGCCAGCAGCCAAGTCACCGGGGAGCTGTTTTTT.